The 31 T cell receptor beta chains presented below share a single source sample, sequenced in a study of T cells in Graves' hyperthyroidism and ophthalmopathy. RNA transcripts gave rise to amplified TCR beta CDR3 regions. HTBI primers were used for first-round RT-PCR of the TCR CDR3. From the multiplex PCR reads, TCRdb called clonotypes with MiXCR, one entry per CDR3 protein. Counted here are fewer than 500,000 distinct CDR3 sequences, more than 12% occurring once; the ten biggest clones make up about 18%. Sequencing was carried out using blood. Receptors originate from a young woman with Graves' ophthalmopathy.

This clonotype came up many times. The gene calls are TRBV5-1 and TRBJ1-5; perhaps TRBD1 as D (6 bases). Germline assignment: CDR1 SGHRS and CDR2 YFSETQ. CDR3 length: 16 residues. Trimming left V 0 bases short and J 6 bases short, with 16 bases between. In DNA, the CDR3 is TGCGCCAGCAGCTTGGTCCCAGGGGAGGTGAGTCAGCCCCAGCATTTT. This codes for CASSLVPGEVSQPQHF.

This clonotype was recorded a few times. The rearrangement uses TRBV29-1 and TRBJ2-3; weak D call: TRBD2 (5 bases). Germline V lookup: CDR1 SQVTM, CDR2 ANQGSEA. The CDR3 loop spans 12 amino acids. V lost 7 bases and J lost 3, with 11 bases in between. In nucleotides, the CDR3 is TGCAGCGGAGACCGGGGTACAGATACGCAGTATTTT. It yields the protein CSGDRGTDTQYF.

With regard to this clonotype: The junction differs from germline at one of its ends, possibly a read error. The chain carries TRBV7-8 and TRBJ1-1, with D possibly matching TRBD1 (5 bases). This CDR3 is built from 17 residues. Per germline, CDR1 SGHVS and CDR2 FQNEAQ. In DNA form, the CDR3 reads TGTGGCAGCAGCTTAAGGGGTGTTCGGTATTTAGGCACTGAAGCTTTCTTT. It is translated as CGSSLRGVRYLGTEAFF.

The CDR3 DNA reads TGTGCCAGCAGCTGGGGGGGGGTGAGGGAGACCCAGTACTTC. Its protein product is CASSWGGVRETQYF. The chain couples TRBV7-2 to TRBJ2-5; the match to TRBD2 covers 7 bases. With 4 bases clipped from V and 5 bases from J, the junction kept 7 bases outside the gene matches. The CDR3 totals 14 residues. Germline V gene lookup returns CDR1 SGHTA and CDR2 FQGNSA.

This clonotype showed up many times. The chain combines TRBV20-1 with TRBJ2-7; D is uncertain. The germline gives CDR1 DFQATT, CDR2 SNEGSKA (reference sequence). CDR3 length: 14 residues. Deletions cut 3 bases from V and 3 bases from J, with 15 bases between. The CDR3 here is CSASPPNQGYEQYF. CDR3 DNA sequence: TGCAGTGCTAGCCCCCCTAATCAAGGCTACGAGCAGTACTTC.

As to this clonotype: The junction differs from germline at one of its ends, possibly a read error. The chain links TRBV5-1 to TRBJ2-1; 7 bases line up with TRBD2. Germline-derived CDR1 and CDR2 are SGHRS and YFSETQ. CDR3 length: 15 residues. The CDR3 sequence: CASSLDAGVYNEQFF. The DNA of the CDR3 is TGTGCCAGCAGCCTCGATGCGGGGGTGTACAATGAGCAGTTCTTC.

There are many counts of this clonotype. The CDR3 sequence: CASRLQGTNQPQHF. Written as DNA, the CDR3 is TGTGCCAGCAGGTTACAGGGGACCAATCAGCCCCAGCATTTT. J is TRBJ1-5 and V is TRBV2; 7 nucleotides align to TRBD1. The CDR3 sequence is 14 residues long. Germline V CDR1 and CDR2: SNHLY, FYNNEI. After removal of 6 bases from V and 3 bases from J, the junction contained 5 bases not matched to a gene.

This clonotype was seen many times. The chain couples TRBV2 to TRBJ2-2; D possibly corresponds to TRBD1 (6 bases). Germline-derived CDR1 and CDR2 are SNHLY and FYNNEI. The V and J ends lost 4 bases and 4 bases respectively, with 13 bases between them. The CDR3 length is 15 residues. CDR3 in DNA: TGTGCCAGCAGTGTTGTTCGAGGGGGCACCGGGGAGCTGTTTTTT. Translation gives CASSVVRGGTGELFF.

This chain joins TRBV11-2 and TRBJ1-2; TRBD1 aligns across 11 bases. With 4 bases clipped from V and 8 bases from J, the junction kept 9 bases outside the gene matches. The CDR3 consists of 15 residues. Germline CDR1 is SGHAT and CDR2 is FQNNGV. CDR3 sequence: CASSWAGTGGAGYTF. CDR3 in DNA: TGTGCCAGCAGCTGGGCCGGGACAGGGGGGGCGGGCTACACCTTC.

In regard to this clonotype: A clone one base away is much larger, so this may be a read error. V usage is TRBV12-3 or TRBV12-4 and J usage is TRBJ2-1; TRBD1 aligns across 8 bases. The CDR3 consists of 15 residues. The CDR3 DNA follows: TGTGCCAGCAGAAGACAGGGGATATCCTACGATGAGCAGTTCTTC. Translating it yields CASRRQGISYDEQFF.

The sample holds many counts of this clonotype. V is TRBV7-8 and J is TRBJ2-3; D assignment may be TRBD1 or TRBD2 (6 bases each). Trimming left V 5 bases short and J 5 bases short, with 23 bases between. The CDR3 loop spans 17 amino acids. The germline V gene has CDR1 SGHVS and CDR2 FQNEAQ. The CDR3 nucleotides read TGTGCCAGCAGCCTGAGATTGCGGGGTGGAGGGGGAGATACGCAGTATTTT. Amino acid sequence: CASSLRLRGGGGDTQYF.

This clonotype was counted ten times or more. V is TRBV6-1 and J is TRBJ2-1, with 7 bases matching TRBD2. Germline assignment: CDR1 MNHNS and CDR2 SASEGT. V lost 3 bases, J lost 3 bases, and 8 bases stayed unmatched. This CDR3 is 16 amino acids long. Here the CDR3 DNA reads TGTGCCAGCAGTGAGGTTGTTGGGACTATCTACAATGAGCAGTTCTTC. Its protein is CASSEVVGTIYNEQFF.

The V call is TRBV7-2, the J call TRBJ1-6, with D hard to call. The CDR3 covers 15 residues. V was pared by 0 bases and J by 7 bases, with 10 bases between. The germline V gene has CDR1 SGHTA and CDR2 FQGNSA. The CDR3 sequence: CASSLAAGRNSPLHF. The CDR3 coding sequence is TGTGCCAGCAGCTTAGCGGCGGGGAGGAATTCACCCCTCCACTTT.

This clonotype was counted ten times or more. This CDR3 reads CASRTASTLHF. The CDR3 coding sequence is TGTGCCAGCAGGACAGCGAGCACCCTCCACTTT. The chain is built from TRBV6-1 and TRBJ1-6, with D maybe TRBD1 (5 bases). Trimming left V 6 bases short and J 14 bases short, with 11 bases between. From germline, CDR1 is MNHNS and CDR2 SASEGT. The CDR3 has 11 amino acids.

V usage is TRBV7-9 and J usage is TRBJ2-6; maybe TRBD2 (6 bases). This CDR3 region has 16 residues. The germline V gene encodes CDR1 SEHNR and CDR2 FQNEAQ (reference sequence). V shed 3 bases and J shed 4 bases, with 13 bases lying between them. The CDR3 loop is CASSFMAGLGANVLTF. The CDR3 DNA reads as TGTGCCAGCAGCTTCATGGCGGGGCTCGGGGCCAACGTCCTGACTTTC.

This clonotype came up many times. DNA for the CDR3: TGTGCCATCAGTGAGACACTAGTACGGGCGACTAATGAAAAACTGTTTTTT. Translated: CAISETLVRATNEKLFF. The chain links TRBV10-3 to TRBJ1-4, with D unclear. The V and J ends lost 2 bases and 2 bases respectively, with 15 bases between them. There are 17 residues in the CDR3. Germline V lookup: CDR1 ENHRY, CDR2 SYGVKD.

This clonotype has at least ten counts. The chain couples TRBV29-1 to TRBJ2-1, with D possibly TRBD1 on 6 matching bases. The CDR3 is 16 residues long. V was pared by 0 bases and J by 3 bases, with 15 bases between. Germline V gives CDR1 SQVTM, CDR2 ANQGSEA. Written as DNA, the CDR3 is TGCAGCGTTGAAGAGCCCGACAGGTTCGGCTACAATGAGCAGTTCTTC. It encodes CSVEEPDRFGYNEQFF.

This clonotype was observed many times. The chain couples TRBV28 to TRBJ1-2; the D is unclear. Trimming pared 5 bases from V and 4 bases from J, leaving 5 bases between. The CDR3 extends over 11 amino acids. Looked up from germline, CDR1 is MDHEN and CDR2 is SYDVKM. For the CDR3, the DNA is TGTGCCAGCAGTATCACCTATGGCTACACCTTC. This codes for CASSITYGYTF.

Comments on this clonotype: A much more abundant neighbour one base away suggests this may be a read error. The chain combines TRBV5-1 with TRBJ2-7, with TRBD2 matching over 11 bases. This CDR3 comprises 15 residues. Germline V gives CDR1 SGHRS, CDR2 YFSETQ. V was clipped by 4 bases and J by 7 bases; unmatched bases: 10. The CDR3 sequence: CASSPYSGGASEQYF. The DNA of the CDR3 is TGCGCCAGCAGCCCATATAGCGGGGGGGCGAGTGAGCAGTACTTC.

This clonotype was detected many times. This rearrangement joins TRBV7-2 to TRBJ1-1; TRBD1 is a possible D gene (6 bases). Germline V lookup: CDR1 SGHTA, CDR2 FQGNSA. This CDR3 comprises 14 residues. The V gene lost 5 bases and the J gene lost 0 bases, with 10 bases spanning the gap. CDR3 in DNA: TGTGCCAGCAGCCCACAGGGCATGAACACTGAAGCTTTCTTT. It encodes CASSPQGMNTEAFF.

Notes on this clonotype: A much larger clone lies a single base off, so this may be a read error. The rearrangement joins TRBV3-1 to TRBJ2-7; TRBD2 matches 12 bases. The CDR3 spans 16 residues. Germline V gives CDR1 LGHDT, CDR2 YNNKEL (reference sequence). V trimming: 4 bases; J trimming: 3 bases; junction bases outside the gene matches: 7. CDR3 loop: CASSLRLAGDHYEQYF. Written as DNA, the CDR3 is TGTGCCAGCAGCCTCAGACTAGCGGGGGACCACTACGAGCAGTACTTC.

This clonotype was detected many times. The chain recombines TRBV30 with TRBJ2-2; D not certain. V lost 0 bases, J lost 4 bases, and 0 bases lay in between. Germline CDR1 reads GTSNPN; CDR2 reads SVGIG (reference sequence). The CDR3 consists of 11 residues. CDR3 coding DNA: TGTGCCTGGAGTGTCACCGGGGAGCTGTTTTTT. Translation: CAWSVTGELFF. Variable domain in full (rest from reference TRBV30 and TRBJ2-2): SQTIHQWPATLVQPVGSPLSLECTVEGTSNPNLYWYRQAAGRGLQLLFYSVGIGQISSEVPQNLSASRPQDRQFILSSKKLLLSDSGFYLCAWSVTGELFFGEGSRLTVL.

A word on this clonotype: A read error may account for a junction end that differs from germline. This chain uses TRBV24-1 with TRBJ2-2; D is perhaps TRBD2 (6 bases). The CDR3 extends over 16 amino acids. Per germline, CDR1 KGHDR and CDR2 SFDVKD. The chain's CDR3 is CATSDPGRFNTGGLFF. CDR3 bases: TGTGCCACCAGTGATCCAGGACGGTTTAACACCGGGGGGCTGTTTTTT.

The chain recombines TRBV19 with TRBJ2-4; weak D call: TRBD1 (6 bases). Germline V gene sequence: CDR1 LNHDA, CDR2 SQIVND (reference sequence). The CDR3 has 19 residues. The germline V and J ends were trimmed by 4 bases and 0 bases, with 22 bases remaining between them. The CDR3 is CASSKGPIRTGLAKNIQYF. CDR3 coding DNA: TGTGCCAGTAGTAAAGGCCCCATCCGTACAGGGCTAGCCAAAAACATTCAGTACTTC.

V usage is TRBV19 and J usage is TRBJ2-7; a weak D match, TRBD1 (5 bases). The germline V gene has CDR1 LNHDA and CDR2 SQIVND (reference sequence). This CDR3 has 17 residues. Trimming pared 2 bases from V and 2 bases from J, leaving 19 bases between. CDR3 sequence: CASSIFLPQAVTYEQYF. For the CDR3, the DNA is TGTGCCAGTAGTATATTCCTACCACAGGCCGTTACCTACGAGCAGTACTTC. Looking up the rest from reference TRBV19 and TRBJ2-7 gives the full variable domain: DGGITQSPKYLFRKEGQNVTLSCEQNLNHDAMYWYRQDPGQGLRLIYYSQIVNDFQKGDIAEGYSVSREKKESFPLTVTSAQKNPTAFYLCASSIFLPQAVTYEQYFGPGTRLTVT.

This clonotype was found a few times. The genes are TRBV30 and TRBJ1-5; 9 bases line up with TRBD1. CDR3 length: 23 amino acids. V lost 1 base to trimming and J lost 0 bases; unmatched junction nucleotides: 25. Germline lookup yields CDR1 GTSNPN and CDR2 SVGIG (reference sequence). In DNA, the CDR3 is TGTGCCTGGAGTGCGCGACGGATCAACCGGGACAGGGCTTTGGCGTATAGCAATCAGCCCCAGCATTTT. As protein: CAWSARRINRDRALAYSNQPQHF.

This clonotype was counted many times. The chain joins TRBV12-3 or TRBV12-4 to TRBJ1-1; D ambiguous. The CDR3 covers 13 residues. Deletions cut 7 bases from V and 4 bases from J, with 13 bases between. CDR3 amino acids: CASIRVLGTEAFF. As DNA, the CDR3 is TGTGCCAGCATAAGGGTTCTCGGCACTGAAGCTTTCTTT.

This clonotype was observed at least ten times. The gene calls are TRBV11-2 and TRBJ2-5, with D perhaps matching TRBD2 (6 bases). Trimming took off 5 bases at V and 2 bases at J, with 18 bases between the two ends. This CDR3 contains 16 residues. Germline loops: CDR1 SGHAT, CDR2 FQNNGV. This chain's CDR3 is CASSKTPFGGQETQYF. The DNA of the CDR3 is TGTGCCAGCAGCAAGACCCCCTTCGGGGGTCAAGAGACCCAGTACTTC.

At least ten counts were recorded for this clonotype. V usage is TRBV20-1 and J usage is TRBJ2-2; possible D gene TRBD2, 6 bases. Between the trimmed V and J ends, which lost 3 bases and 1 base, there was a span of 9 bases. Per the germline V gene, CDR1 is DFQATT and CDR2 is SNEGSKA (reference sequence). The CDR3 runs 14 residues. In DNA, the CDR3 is TGCAGTGCTAGTGGGCGGGGGAACACCGGGGAGCTGTTTTTT. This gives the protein CSASGRGNTGELFF.

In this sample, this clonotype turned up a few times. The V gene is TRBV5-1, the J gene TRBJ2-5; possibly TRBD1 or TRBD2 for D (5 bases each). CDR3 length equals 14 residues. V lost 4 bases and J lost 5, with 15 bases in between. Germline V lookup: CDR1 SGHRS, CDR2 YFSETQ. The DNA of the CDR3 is TGCGCCAGCAGCATCTGGGGACCAATGGAGACCCAGTACTTC. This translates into CASSIWGPMETQYF.

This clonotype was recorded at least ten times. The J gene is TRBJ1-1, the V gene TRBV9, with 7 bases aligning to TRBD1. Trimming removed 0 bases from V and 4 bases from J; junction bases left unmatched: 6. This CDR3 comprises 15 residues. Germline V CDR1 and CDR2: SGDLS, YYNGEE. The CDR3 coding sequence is TGTGCCAGCAGCGTAGTAGGGGGCGAGGGCACTGAAGCTTTCTTT. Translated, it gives CASSVVGGEGTEAFF.